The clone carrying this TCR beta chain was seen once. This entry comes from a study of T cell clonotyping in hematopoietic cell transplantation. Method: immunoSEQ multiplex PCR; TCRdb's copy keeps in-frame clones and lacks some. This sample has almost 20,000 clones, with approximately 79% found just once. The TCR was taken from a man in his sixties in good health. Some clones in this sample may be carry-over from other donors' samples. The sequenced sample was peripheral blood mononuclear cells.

For the CDR3, the DNA is TGCGCCAGCAGCCGAGGACTTAGCGGGACCTACGAGCAGTACTTC. Encoded protein: CASSRGLSGTYEQYF. The chain is built from TRBV4-3 and TRBJ2-7; 8 bases are a match to TRBD2. This CDR3 is built from 15 residues. Losses at the gene ends were 4 bases for V and 2 bases for J; bases not matched to a gene: 7. Germline CDR1 LGHNA, CDR2 YSLEER.